A single sample gave rise to the 19 T cell receptor beta chains below, sequenced in a study of PD-L1 blockade in urothelial cancer. Libraries were prepared by immunoSEQ multiplex PCR; TCRdb keeps only in-frame clonotypes and omits some of them. There are 35,000 to 40,000 clones in the sample; 82% occur only once, and around 18% lies in the top ten. This material consisted of PBMCs, taken around atezolizumab (anti-PD-L1) treatment. Every receptor here comes from a man in his fifties or sixties with urothelial cancer.

CDR3 region: CASSPLAGGPKLRETQYF. CDR3 nucleotide sequence: TGTGCCAGCAGCCCCCTAGCGGGGGGGCCTAAGTTGAGGGAGACCCAGTACTTC. V and J are TRBV7-7 and TRBJ2-5, with 12 bases matching TRBD2. The CDR3 runs to 18 residues. V dropped 5 bases and J dropped 5; count of bases not matched to a gene: 15. Germline CDR1 SSHAT, CDR2 FNYEAQ (reference sequence).

The rearrangement joins TRBV30 to TRBJ1-4; no definite D call. CDR3 length: 14 residues. Germline values: CDR1 GTSNPN, CDR2 SVGIG (reference sequence). V was clipped by 3 bases and J by 0 bases, with 8 bases between them. CDR3 nucleotides: TGTGCCTGGAGCCGTCTTTCAACTAATGAAAAACTGTTTTTT. Protein sequence: CAWSRLSTNEKLFF.

The rearrangement uses TRBV6-5 and TRBJ2-7, with 11 bases identical to TRBD1. The germline V gene encodes CDR1 MNHEY and CDR2 SVGAGI. The CDR3 runs 15 residues. V lost 0 bases to trimming and J lost 3 bases; unmatched junction nucleotides: 1. The CDR3 protein is CASSYSGQGVYEQYF. The CDR3 DNA sequence: TGTGCCAGCAGTTACTCGGGACAGGGGGTCTACGAGCAGTACTTC.

The J gene is TRBJ1-1, the V gene TRBV27, with 7 bases matching TRBD1. V trimming: 6 bases; J trimming: 3 bases; junction bases outside the gene matches: 4. CDR1 and CDR2 (germline): MNHEY, SMNVEV (reference sequence). CDR3 size: 13 residues. As DNA, the CDR3 is TGTGCCAGCAGGTATGACAGGGACACTGAAGCTTTCTTT. It translates to CASRYDRDTEAFF.

The V and J genes are TRBV6-5 and TRBJ1-5; perhaps TRBD1 as D (5 bases). Trimming took 7 bases from V and 5 from J, leaving 9 bases between them. The CDR3 extends over 12 amino acids. Per the germline V gene, CDR1 is MNHEY and CDR2 is SVGAGI. The CDR3 spells CASTTGDQPQHF. The CDR3 DNA is TGTGCCAGCACCACGGGGGATCAGCCCCAGCATTTT.

The CDR3 DNA reads as TGTGCCTGGAGCGGGACAGGGCAAAGCACAGATACGCAGTATTTT. Translated: CAWSGTGQSTDTQYF. The V gene is TRBV30, the J gene TRBJ2-3; TRBD1 aligns across 9 bases. J lost 0 bases, V lost 3 bases, and 4 bases had no gene match. Looked up from germline, CDR1 is GTSNPN and CDR2 is SVGIG (reference sequence). CDR3 length equals 15 residues.

The CDR3 region has the DNA TGTGCCAGCAGTCAAACAGGGGAGAGTACTGAAGCTTTCTTT. Translation: CASSQTGESTEAFF. The rearrangement links TRBV2 to TRBJ1-1, with 7 bases identical to TRBD1. CDR3 length: 14 residues. Germline V CDR1 and CDR2: SNHLY, FYNNEI. V gave up 5 bases and J gave up 5 bases; unmatched junction bases: 8.

This clone was seen once. The CDR3 DNA reads as TGTGCCAGCAGTGTACAGGGGGCTGACACTGAAGCTTTCTTT. Protein product: CASSVQGADTEAFF. The V and J genes are TRBV2 and TRBJ1-1, with 9 bases lining up with TRBD1. CDR3 length: 14 amino acids. V lost 4 bases and J lost 3; bases outside the gene matches: 3. Germline CDR1 and CDR2: SNHLY and FYNNEI. Supplemented by reference TRBV2 and TRBJ1-1, the full variable domain reads EPEVTQTPSHQVTQMGQEVILRCVPISNHLYFYWYRQILGQKVEFLVSFYNNEISEKSEIFDDQFSVERPDGSNFTLKIRSTKLEDSAMYFCASSVQGADTEAFFGQGTRLTVV.

The chain employs TRBV28 and TRBJ1-5; D ambiguous. V lost 1 base and J 1 base, leaving 5 bases between the germline ends. CDR1 and CDR2 from the germline V gene are MDHEN and SYDVKM. The CDR3 has 14 amino acids. Written as DNA, the CDR3 is TGTGCCAGCAGTTTATACCAGAGCAATCAGCCCCAGCATTTT. This sequence encodes CASSLYQSNQPQHF. Based on the CDR3 plus reference TRBV28 and TRBJ1-5, the full variable domain is DVKVTQSSRYLVKRTGEKVFLECVQDMDHENMFWYRQDPGLGLRLIYFSYDVKMKEKGDIPEGYSVSREKKERFSLILESASTNQTSMYLCASSLYQSNQPQHFGDGTRLSIL.

The chain combines TRBV7-6 with TRBJ2-7; D call uncertain. The CDR3 extends over 13 amino acids. Per germline, CDR1 SGHVS and CDR2 FNYEAQ. V dropped 2 bases and J dropped 0 bases, with 5 bases sitting between them. The CDR3 region is CASSLHSSYEQYF. CDR3 nucleotide sequence: TGTGCCAGCAGCTTACACAGCTCCTACGAGCAGTACTTC.

The gene calls are TRBV19 and TRBJ1-4; a weak D match, TRBD1 (6 bases). From germline, CDR1 is LNHDA and CDR2 SQIVND (reference sequence). CDR3 length: 13 residues. V was shortened by 4 bases and J by 7 bases, with 10 bases between the two germline ends. For the CDR3, the DNA is TGTGCCAGTAGTACAGGGGTAGGTGAAAAACTGTTTTTT. Its translation: CASSTGVGEKLFF. The complete variable domain, with remaining parts taken from reference TRBV19 and TRBJ1-4, reads DGGITQSPKYLFRKEGQNVTLSCEQNLNHDAMYWYRQDPGQGLRLIYYSQIVNDFQKGDIAEGYSVSREKKESFPLTVTSAQKNPTAFYLCASSTGVGEKLFFGSGTQLSVL.

The chain carries TRBV18 and TRBJ2-5; 7 nucleotides align to TRBD1. The ends lost 2 bases at V and 3 bases at J; junction bases unmatched: 6. The V gene's germline CDR1 is KGHSH and CDR2 LQKENI. This CDR3 has 15 residues. In nucleotides, the CDR3 is TGTGCCAGCTCACCAAATAAGGGGGCGGAAGAGACCCAGTACTTC. It yields the protein CASSPNKGAEETQYF.

The chain uses TRBV5-8 and TRBJ2-1; TRBD2 might be the D (5 bases). Germline CDR1 is SGHTS and CDR2 is YDEGEE. V gave up 0 bases and J gave up 5 bases, with 9 bases separating them. This CDR3 has 14 amino acids. The CDR3 here is CASSLGGADNEQFF. DNA for the CDR3: TGTGCCAGCAGCTTGGGCGGAGCGGACAATGAGCAGTTCTTC. Looking up the rest from reference TRBV5-8 and TRBJ2-1 gives the full variable domain: EAGVTQSPTHLIKTRGQQATLRCSPISGHTSVYWYQQALGLGLQFLLWYDEGEERNRGNFPPRFSGRQFPNYSSELNVNALELEDSALYLCASSLGGADNEQFFGPGTRLTVL.

The V call is TRBV19, the J call TRBJ2-1; 7 nucleotides line up with TRBD1. The germline V gene encodes CDR1 LNHDA and CDR2 SQIVND (reference sequence). This CDR3 contains 14 residues. J was trimmed by 6 bases and V by 3 bases; bases with no gene match: 5. CDR3 residues: CASSIAQGSNEQFF. In DNA form, the CDR3 reads TGTGCCAGTAGTATTGCACAGGGGAGCAATGAGCAGTTCTTC.

This chain uses TRBV5-3 with TRBJ1-1; no reliable D call. TRBV5-3 is placed among ORFs of uncertain function. CDR3 length: 13 residues. Trimming removed 4 bases at V and 4 bases at J, with 11 bases between. The DNA for the CDR3 is TGTGCCAGAAGCAAAAGACACCCCACTGAAGCTTTCTTT. Protein product: CARSKRHPTEAFF.

V and J are TRBV15 and TRBJ1-2, with 8 bases matching TRBD1. CDR3 length: 15 residues. The germline V gene encodes CDR1 LNHNV and CDR2 YYDKDF (reference sequence). V shed 0 bases and J 2 bases; nucleotides not matched to a gene: 2. CDR3 residues: CATSRDAGGNYGYTF. CDR3 nucleotides: TGTGCCACCAGCAGAGACGCAGGGGGCAACTATGGCTACACCTTC. Variable domain in full (rest from reference TRBV15 and TRBJ1-2): DAMVIQNPRYQVTQFGKPVTLSCSQTLNHNVMYWYQQKSSQAPKLLFHYYDKDFNNEADTPDNFQSRRPNTSFCFLDIRSPGLGDTAMYLCATSRDAGGNYGYTFGSGTRLTVV.

This clone was detected only a few times. Other nucleotide sequences from this sample produce the same CDR3. V and J are TRBV5-1 and TRBJ1-6; 10 bases align to TRBD1. The CDR3 is 14 residues long. The trim removed 0 bases at V and 10 bases at J, leaving 1 base unmatched. Germline loops: CDR1 SGHRS, CDR2 YFSETQ. CDR3 nucleotides: TGCGCCAGCAGCTTGGGGGACAGGGGATCACCCCTCCACTTT. Protein: CASSLGDRGSPLHF.

This sequence joins TRBV7-2 and TRBJ2-2; 7 bases are a match to TRBD1. The junction had 8 bases not matched to a gene; V was cut back by 5 bases and J by 5 bases. Germline CDR1 and CDR2: SGHTA and FQGNSA. This CDR3 region has 15 residues. In DNA, the CDR3 is TGTGCCAGCAGCATCATAACACAGGGGACCGGGGAGCTGTTTTTT. Translation gives CASSIITQGTGELFF.

The genes are TRBV10-3 and TRBJ2-5, with D maybe TRBD1 (6 bases). The CDR3 contains 13 residues. V dropped 3 bases and J dropped 3 bases, with 8 bases sitting between them. Germline V gives CDR1 ENHRY, CDR2 SYGVKD. CDR3 loop: CAISDYREETQYF. The CDR3 region has the DNA TGTGCCATCAGTGATTACAGGGAAGAGACCCAGTACTTC.